The subject of this entry is one T cell receptor beta chain. Trimming pared 2 bases from V and 0 bases from J, leaving 12 bases between. The CDR3 loop spans 16 amino acids. The V gene's germline CDR1 is MNHEY and CDR2 SVGAGI. This entry comes from a study of cytomegalovirus exposure and HLA in healthy donors. PCR primers comprised 60 Vbeta and 13 Jbeta primers. Method: immunoSEQ multiplex PCR; TCRdb's copy keeps in-frame clones and lacks some. The repertoire consists of 70,000 to 90,000 clones, with about four fifths occurring once and the leading ten covering roughly an eighth. This chain links TRBV6-5 with TRBJ2-3, with D possibly matching TRBD2 (5 bases). This clonotype was sampled from a male donor in good health and CMV-seropositive. The sequenced sample was PBMCs. The CDR3: CASSYVSGASTDTQYF. Here the CDR3 DNA reads TGTGCCAGCAGTTACGTAAGCGGAGCTAGCACAGATACGCAGTATTTT.